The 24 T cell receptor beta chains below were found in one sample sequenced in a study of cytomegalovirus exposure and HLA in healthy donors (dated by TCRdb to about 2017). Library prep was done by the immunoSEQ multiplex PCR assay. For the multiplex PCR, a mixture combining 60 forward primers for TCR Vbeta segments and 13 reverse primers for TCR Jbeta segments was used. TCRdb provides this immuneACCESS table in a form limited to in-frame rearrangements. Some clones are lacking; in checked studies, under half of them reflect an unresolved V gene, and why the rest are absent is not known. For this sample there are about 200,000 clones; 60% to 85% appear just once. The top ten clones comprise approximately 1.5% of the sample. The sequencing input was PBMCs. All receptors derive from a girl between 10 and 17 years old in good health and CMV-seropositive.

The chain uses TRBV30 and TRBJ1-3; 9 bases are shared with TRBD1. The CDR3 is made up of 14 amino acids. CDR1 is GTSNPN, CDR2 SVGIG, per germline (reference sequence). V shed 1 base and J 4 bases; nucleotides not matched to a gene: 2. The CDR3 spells CAWSGTGVGNTIYF. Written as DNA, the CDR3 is TGTGCCTGGAGTGGGACAGGGGTCGGAAACACCATATATTTT. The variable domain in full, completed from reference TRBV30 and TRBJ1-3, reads SQTIHQWPATLVQPVGSPLSLECTVEGTSNPNLYWYRQAAGRGLQLLFYSVGIGQISSEVPQNLSASRPQDRQFILSSKKLLLSDSGFYLCAWSGTGVGNTIYFGEGSWLTVV.

The CDR3 DNA reads as TGTGCCAGCAGCCCCGCCGGGACTGTTTCCCTAGGGTACGAGCAGTACTTC. It codes for CASSPAGTVSLGYEQYF. This chain links TRBV4-2 with TRBJ2-7, with D possibly matching TRBD2 (6 bases). Per the germline V gene, CDR1 is LGHNA and CDR2 is YNFKEQ. The CDR3 extends over 17 amino acids. The ends were cut back, 4 bases at V and 4 bases at J, with 23 bases in the middle.

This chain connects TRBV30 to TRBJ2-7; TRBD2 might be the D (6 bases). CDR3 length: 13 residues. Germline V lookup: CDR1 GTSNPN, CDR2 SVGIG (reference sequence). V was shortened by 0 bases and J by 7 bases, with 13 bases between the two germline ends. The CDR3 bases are TGTGCCTGGAGTGTAGTCCCGGAGGGAGAGCAGTACTTC. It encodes CAWSVVPEGEQYF.

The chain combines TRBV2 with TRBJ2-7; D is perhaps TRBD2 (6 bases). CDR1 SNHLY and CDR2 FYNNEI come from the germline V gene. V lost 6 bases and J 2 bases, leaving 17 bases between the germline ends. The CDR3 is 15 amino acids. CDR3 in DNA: TGTGCCAGCAGGGAGTCGGGACTCGCCACCTACGAGCAGTACTTC. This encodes CASRESGLATYEQYF.

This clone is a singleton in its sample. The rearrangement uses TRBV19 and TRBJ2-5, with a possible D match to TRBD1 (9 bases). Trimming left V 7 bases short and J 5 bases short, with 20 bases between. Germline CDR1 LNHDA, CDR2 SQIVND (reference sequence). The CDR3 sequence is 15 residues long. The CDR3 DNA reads TGTGCCAGTACTCAAACAGGGGGCGGGAGGGAGACCCAGTACTTC. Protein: CASTQTGGGRETQYF. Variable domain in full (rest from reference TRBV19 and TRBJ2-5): DGGITQSPKYLFRKEGQNVTLSCEQNLNHDAMYWYRQDPGQGLRLIYYSQIVNDFQKGDIAEGYSVSREKKESFPLTVTSAQKNPTAFYLCASTQTGGGRETQYFGPGTRLLVL.

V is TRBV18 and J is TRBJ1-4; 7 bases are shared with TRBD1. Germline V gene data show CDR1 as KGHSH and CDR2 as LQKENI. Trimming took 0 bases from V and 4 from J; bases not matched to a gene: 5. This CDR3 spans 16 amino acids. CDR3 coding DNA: TGTGCCAGCTCACCACCGACAGGGAGTCGTAATGAAAAACTGTTTTTT. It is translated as CASSPPTGSRNEKLFF.

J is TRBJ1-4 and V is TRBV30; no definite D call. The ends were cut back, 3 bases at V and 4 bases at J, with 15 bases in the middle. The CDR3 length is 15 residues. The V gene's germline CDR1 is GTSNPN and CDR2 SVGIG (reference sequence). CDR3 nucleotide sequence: TGTGCCTGGAGCCTCCTTACGGGTTTTAATGAAAAACTGTTTTTT. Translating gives CAWSLLTGFNEKLFF.

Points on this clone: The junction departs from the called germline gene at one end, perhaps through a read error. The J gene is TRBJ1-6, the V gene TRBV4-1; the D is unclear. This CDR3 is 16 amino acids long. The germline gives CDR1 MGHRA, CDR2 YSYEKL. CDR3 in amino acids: CASSQEPLSHNSPLHF. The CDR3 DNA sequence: TGCGCCAGCAGCCAAGAGCCACTCTCCCATAATTCACCCCTCCACTTT.

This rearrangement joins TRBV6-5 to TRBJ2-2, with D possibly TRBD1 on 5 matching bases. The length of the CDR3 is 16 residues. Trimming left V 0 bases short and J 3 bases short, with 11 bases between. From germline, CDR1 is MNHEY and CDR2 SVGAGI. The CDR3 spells CASSYSRQGYTGELFF. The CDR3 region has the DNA TGTGCCAGCAGTTACTCGAGGCAGGGTTACACCGGGGAGCTGTTTTTT.

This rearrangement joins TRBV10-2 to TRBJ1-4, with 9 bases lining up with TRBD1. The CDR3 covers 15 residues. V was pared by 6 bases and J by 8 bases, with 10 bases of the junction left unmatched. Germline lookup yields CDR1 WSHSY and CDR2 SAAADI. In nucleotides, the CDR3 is TGCGCCAGCAGCCTCACCGGGACAGGGCCAGAAAAACTGTTTTTT. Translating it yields CASSLTGTGPEKLFF.

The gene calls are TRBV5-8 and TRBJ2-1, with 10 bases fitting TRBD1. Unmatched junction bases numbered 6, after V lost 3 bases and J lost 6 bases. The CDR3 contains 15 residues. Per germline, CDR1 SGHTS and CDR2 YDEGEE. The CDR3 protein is CASSSGTGVGNEQFF. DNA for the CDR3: TGTGCCAGCAGCTCCGGGACAGGGGTAGGCAATGAGCAGTTCTTC.

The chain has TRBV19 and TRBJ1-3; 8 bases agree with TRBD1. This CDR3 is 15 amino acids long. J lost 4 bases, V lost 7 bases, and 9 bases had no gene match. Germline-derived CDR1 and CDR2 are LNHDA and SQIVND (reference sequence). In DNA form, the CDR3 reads TGTGCCAGTACCGAACAGGGGGTTGGAGGAAACACCATATATTTT. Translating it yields CASTEQGVGGNTIYF.

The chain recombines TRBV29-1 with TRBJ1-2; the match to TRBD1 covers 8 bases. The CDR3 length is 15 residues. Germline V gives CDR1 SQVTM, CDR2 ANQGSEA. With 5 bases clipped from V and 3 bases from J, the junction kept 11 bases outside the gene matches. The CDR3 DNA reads TGCAGCGTTTCCGCCGGGACAGGACCCCACTATGGCTACACCTTC. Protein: CSVSAGTGPHYGYTF.

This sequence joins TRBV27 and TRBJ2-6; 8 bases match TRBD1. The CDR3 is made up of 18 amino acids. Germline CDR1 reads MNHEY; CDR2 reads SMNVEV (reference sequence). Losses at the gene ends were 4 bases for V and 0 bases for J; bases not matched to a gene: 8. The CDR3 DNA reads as TGTGCCAGCAGTTCCCCGAGGACAGGGAGCTCTGGGGCCAACGTCCTGACTTTC. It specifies CASSSPRTGSSGANVLTF.

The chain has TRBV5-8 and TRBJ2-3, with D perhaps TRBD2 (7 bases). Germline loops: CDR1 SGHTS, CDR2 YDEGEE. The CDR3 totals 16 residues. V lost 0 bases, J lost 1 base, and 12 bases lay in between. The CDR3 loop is CASSLVGGGRTDTQYF. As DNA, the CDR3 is TGTGCCAGCAGCTTGGTTGGGGGGGGCCGCACAGATACGCAGTATTTT.

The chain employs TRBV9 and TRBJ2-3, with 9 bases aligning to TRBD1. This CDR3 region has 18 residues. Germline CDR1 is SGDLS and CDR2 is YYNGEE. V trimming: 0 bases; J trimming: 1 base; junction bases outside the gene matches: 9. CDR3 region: CASSVGNRGLGGTDTQYF. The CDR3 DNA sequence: TGTGCCAGCAGCGTAGGAAACAGGGGGCTTGGAGGCACAGATACGCAGTATTTT. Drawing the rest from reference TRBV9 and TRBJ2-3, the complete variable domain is DSGVTQTPKHLITATGQRVTLRCSPRSGDLSVYWYQQSLDQGLQFLIQYYNGEERAKGNILERFSAQQFPDLHSELNLSSLELGDSALYFCASSVGNRGLGGTDTQYFGPGTRLTVL.

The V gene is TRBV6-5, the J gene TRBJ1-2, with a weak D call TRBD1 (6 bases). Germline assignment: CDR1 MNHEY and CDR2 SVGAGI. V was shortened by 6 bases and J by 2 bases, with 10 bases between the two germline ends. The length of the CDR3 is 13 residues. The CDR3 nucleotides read TGTGCCAGCAGGCCAGACAGGAACTATGGCTACACCTTC. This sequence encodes CASRPDRNYGYTF.

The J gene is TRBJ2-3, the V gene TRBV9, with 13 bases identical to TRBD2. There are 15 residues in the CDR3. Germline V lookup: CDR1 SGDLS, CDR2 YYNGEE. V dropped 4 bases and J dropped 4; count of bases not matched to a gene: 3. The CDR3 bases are TGTGCCAGCAGCCCTACTAGCGGGAGGGCAGATACGCAGTATTTT. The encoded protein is CASSPTSGRADTQYF.

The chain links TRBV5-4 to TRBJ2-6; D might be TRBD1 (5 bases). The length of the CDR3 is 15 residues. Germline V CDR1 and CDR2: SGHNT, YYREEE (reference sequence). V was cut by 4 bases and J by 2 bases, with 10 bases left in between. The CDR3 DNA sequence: TGTGCCAGCAGCGCCACAGGTCCTGGGGCCAACGTCCTGACTTTC. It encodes CASSATGPGANVLTF.

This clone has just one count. The CDR3 region is CATSLTGVFYGYTF. CDR3 nucleotide sequence: TGTGCCACCAGCCTGACAGGGGTTTTCTATGGCTACACCTTC. The chain uses TRBV15 and TRBJ1-2, with 8 bases matching TRBD1. The CDR3 consists of 14 residues. J gave up 4 bases and V 5 bases, and 6 bases lay outside the gene matches. Germline V gene data show CDR1 as LNHNV and CDR2 as YYDKDF (reference sequence).

CDR3 sequence reads: CASTHSSGGGTDTQYF. The CDR3 DNA reads as TGTGCCAGCACCCACTCTAGCGGGGGTGGTACAGATACGCAGTATTTT. The gene calls are TRBV5-8 and TRBJ2-3, with 10 nucleotides matching TRBD2. Trimming took 6 bases from V and 3 from J; bases not matched to a gene: 10. CDR1 SGHTS and CDR2 YDEGEE come from the germline V gene. CDR3 length equals 16 residues.

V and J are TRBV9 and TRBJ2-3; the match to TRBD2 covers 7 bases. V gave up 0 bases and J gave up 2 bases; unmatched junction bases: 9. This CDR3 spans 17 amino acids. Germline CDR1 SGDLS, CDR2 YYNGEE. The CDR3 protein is CASSVGIGGIVTDTQYF. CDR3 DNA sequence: TGTGCCAGCAGCGTAGGGATCGGGGGGATAGTCACAGATACGCAGTATTTT.

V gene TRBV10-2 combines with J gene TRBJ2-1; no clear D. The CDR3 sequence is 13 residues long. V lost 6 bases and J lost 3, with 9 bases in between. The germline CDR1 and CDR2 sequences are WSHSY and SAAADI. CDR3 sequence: CASRSQIYNEQFF. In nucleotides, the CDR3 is TGCGCCAGCAGGTCGCAGATCTACAATGAGCAGTTCTTC.

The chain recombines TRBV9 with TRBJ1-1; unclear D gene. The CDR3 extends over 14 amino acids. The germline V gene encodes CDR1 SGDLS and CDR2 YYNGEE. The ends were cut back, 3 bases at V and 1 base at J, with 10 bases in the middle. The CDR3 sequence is CASSGGLGNTEAFF. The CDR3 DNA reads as TGTGCCAGCAGCGGAGGACTGGGGAACACTGAAGCTTTCTTT.